This T cell receptor beta chain was found in a study of PD-1 blockade in classical Hodgkin lymphoma. Concerning this clone: Its antigen is not identified.

TCRdb's table, derived via immunoSEQ multiplex PCR, lists solely in-frame clones and lacks some. The sample lists some 13,000 clones, more than 85% occurring once. Every patient experienced relapse after autologous stem cell transplantation, and brentuximab vedotin exposure varied. The study, taken as a whole, reports: By cycle point C4D1, TCR diversity had risen significantly in CD4+ cells (but not CD8+ cells). Complete responders possessed baseline diversity comparable to newly diagnosed patients. Baseline TCR diversity was reportedly lower in newly diagnosed patients than in healthy donors. It was reported as lower still in relapsed/refractory patients.

Sequencing was performed on peripheral blood mononuclear cells (PBMCs), taken at baseline. This sequence was found in a human donor with classical Hodgkin lymphoma.

As DNA, the CDR3 is TGTGCCAGCAGCTTAGACTTCTACGAGCAGTACTTC. Translation: CASSLDFYEQYF. The chain recombines TRBV7-9 with TRBJ2-7; D unclear. The CDR3 extends over 12 amino acids. Germline V lookup: CDR1 SEHNR, CDR2 FQNEAQ (reference sequence). V lost 1 base and J lost 3, with 4 bases in between.